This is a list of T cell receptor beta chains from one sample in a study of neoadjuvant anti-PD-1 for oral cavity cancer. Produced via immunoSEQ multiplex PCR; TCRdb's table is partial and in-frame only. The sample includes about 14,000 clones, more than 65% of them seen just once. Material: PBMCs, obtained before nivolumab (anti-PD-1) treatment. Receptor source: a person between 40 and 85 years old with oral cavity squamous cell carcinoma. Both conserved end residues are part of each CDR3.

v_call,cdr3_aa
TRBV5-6,CASSLAGGSGTGELFF
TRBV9,CASSVRGFKTDTQYF
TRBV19,CASSPGLAGGGDTQYF
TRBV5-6,CASSLVGGRNNEQFF
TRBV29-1,CSVLGGLETQYF
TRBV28,CASSPPWALREPQHF
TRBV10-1,CASSDLGIAEAFF
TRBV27,CASRQGFNSPLHF
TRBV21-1,CASSKPPGVDYGYTF
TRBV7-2,CASSLSGFREKLFF
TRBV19,CASSIGAGRVNEQYF
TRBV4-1,CASSQGDGRYEQYF
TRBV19,CASSIQTGATTDTQYF
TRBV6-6,CASSFGETQYF
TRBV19,CASSIGPSGATGANVLTF
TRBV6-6,CASADSYSNQPQHF
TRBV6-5,CASSYKGWATEAFF
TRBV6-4,CASREQGNGNQPQHF
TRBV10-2,CASSDPRRGRDQPQHF
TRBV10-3,CAIRSRDDTEAFF
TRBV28,CASSSPYKLAGDSDTQYF
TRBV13,CASSSLAGGIGGAKNIQYF
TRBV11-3,CASSFGQMDEQYF
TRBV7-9,CASSPYRGNYNEQFF
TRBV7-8,CASSPREGTGNTIYF
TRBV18,CASSPPFGERAEAFF
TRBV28,CASSLGLQGAYEQYF
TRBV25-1,CASSARQGSYEQYF
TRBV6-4,CASSEKGLVNEQFF
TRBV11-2,CASSLDGTSLSYEQYF
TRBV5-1,CASSLDENIQYF
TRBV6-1,CASSMGQVGQPQHF
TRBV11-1,CASSLGGGQVTDTQYF